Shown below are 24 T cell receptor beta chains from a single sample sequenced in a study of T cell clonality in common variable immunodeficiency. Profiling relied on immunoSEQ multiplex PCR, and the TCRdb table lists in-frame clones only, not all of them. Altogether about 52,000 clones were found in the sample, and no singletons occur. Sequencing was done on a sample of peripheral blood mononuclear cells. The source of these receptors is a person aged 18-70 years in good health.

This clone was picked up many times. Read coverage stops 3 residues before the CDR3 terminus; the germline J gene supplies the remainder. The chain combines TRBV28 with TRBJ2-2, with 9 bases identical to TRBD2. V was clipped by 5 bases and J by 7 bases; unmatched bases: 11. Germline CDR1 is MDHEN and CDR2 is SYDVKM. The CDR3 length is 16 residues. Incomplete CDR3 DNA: TGTGCCAGCAGTAATACCGGGACTAGCATTAACGGGGAG. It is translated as CASSNTGTSINGE. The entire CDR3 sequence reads CASSNTGTSINGELFF. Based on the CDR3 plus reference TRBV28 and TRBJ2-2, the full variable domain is DVKVTQSSRYLVKRTGEKVFLECVQDMDHENMFWYRQDPGLGLRLIYFSYDVKMKEKGDIPEGYSVSREKKERFSLILESASTNQTSMYLCASSNTGTSINGELFFGEGSRLTVL.

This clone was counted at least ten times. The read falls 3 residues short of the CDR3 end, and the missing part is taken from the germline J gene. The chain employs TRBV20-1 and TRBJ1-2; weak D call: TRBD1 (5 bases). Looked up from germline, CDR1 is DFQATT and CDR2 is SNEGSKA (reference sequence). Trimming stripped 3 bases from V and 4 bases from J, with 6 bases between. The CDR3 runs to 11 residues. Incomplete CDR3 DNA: TGCAGTGCTAGGGGGGGCTATGGC. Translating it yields CSARGGYG. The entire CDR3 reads CSARGGYGYTF.

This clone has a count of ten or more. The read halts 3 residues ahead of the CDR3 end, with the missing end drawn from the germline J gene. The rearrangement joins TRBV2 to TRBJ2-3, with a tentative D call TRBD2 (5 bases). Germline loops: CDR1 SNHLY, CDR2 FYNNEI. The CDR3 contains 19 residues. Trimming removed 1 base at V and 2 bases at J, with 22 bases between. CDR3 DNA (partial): TGTGCCAGCAGTGAAGGGACTTCGACGGGTATACTTTACACAGATACG. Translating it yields CASSEGTSTGILYTDT. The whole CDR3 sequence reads CASSEGTSTGILYTDTQYF.

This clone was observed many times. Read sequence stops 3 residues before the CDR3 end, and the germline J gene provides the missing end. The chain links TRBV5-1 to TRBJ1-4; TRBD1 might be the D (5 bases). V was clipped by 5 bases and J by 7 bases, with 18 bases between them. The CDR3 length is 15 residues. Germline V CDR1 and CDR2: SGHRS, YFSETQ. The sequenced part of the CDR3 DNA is TGCGCCAGCAGTCGAACAGGCCGGTCGGGTGAAAAA. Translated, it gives CASSRTGRSGEK. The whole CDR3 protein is CASSRTGRSGEKLFF.

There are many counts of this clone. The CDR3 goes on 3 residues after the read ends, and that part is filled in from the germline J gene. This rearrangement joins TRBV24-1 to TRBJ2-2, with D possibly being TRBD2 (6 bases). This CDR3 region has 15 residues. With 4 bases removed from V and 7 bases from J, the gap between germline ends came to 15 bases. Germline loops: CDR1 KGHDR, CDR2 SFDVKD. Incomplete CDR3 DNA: TGTGCCACCAGTGACCCACGTGGGACTGGCGGGGAG. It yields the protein CATSDPRGTGGE. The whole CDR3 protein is CATSDPRGTGGELFF.

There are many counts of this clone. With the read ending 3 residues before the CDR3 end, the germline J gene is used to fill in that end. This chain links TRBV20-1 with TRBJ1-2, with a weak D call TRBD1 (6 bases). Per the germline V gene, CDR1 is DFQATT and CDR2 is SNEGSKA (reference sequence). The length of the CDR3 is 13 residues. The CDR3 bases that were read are TGCAGCCCCCTCTCCGGAACAGGGAATGGC. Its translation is CSPLSGTGNG. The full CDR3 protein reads CSPLSGTGNGYTF.

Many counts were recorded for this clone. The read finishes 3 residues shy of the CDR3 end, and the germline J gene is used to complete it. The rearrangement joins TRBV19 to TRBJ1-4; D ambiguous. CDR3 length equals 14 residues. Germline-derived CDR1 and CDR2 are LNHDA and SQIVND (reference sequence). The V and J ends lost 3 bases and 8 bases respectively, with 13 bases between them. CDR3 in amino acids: CASSISRSREKLFF. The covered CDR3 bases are TGTGCCAGTAGTATCTCCAGGAGTAGAGAAAAA.

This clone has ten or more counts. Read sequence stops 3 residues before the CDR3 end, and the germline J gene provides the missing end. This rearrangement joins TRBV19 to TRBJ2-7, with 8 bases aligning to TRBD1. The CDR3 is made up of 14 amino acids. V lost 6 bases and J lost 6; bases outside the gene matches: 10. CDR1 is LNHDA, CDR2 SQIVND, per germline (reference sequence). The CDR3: CASSSQPDRGEQYF. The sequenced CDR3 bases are TGTGCCAGTAGCAGCCAGCCTGACAGGGGCGAG.

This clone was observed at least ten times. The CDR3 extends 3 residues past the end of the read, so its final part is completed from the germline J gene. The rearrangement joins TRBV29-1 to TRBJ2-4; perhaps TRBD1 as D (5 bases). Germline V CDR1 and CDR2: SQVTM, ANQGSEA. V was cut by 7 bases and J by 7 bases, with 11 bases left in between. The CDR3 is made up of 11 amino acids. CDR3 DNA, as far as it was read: TGCAGCGCCTCGGACACTAACATT. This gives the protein CSASDTNI. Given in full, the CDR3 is CSASDTNIQYF. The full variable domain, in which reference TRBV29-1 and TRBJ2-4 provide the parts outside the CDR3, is SAVISQKPSRDICQRGTSLTIQCQVDSQVTMMFWYRQQPGQSLTLIATANQGSEATYESGFVIDKFPISRPNLTFSTLTVSNMSPEDSSIYLCSASDTNIQYFGAGTRLSVL.

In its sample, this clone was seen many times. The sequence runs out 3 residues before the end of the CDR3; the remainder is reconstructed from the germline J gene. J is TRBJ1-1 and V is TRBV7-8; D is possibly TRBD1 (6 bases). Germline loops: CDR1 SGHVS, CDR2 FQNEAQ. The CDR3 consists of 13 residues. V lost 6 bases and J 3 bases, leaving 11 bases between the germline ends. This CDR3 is CASRTDSYTEAFF. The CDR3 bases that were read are TGTGCCAGCAGGACGGACAGCTACACTGAA.

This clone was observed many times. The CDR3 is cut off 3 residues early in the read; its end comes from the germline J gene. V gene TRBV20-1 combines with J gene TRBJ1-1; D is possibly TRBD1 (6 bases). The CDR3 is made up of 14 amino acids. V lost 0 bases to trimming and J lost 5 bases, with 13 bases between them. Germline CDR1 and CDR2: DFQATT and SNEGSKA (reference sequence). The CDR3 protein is CSARDRRTATEAFF. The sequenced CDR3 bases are TGCAGTGCTAGAGATCGGCGGACAGCAACTGAA.

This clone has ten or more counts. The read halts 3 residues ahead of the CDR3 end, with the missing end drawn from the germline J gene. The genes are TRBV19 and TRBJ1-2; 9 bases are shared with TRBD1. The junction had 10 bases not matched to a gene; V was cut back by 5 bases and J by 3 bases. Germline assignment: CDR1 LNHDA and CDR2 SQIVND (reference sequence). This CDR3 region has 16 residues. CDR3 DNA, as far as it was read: TGTGCCAGTAGTTTGAATTTGGGACAGGGCGACTATGGC. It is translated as CASSLNLGQGDYG. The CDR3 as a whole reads CASSLNLGQGDYGYTF.

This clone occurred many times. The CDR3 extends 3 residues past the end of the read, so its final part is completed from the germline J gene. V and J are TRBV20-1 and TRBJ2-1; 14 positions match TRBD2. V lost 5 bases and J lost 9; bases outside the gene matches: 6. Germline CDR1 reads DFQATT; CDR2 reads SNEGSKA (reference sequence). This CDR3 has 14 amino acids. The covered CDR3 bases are TGCAGTGCTGACGAAGGACTAGCGGGAGGTGAG. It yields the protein CSADEGLAGGE. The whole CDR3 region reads CSADEGLAGGEQFF.

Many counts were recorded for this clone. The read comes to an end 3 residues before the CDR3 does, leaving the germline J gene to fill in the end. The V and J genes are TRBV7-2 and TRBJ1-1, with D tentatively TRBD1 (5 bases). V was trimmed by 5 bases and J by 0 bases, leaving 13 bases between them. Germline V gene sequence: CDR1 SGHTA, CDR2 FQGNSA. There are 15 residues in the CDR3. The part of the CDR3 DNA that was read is TGTGCCAGCAGCGATCCAGGGTCGATGAACACTGAA. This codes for CASSDPGSMNTE. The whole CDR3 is CASSDPGSMNTEAFF.

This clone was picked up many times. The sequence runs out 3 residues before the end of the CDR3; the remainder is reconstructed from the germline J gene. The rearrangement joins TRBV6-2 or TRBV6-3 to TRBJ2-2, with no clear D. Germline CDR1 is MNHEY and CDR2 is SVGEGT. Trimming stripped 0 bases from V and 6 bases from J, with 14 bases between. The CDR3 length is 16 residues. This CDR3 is CASSYSRLPLPGELFF. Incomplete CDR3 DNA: TGTGCCAGCAGTTACTCGAGGCTCCCCCTGCCCGGGGAG.

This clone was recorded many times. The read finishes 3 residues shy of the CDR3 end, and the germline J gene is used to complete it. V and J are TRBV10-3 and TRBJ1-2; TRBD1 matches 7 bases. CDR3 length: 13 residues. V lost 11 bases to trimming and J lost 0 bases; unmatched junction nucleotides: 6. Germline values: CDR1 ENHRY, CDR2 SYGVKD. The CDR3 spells CAYSGQPNYGYTF. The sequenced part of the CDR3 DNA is TGTGCCTACTCGGGACAGCCTAACTATGGC.

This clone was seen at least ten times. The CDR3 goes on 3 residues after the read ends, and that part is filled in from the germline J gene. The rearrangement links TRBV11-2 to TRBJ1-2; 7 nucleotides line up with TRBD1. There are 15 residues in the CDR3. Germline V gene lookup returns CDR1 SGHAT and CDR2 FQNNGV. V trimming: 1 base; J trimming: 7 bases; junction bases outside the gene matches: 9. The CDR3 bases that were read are TGTGCCAGCAGCTTAGTCGGTAGGGGGCTTGGTGGC. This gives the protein CASSLVGRGLGG. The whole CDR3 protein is CASSLVGRGLGGYTF.

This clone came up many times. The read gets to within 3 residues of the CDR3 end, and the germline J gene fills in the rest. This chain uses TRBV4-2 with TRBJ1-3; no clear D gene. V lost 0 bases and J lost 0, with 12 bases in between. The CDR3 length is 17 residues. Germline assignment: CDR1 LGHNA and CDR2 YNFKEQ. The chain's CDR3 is CASSQDAGPLSGNTIYF. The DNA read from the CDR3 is TGTGCCAGCAGCCAAGATGCCGGTCCGCTCTCTGGAAACACC.

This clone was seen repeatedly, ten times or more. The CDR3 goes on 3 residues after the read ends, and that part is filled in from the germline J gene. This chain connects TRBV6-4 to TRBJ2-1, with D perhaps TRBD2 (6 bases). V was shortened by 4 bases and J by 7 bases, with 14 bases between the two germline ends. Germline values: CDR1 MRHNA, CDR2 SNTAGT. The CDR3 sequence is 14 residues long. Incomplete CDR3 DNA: TGTGCCAGCAGTGGACATCCCAGCGGGAATGAG. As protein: CASSGHPSGNE. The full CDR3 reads CASSGHPSGNEQFF.

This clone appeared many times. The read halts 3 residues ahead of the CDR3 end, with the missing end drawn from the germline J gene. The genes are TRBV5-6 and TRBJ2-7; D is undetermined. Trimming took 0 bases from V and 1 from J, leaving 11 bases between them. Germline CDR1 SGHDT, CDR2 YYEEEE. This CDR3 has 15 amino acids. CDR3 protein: CASSLGVRQSYEQYF. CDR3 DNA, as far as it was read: TGTGCCAGCAGCTTGGGGGTGCGGCAGTCCTACGAG.

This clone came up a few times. The DNA read from the CDR3 is TGTGCCAGCAGTGTTCGAGGGGGCCTGAGCACAGATACG. Translating it yields CASSVRGGLSTDT. The full CDR3 reads CASSVRGGLSTDTQYF. The J gene is TRBJ2-3, the V gene TRBV2; 7 nucleotides match TRBD1. The missing CDR3 end, 3 residues past where the read stops, is filled in from the germline J gene. From germline, CDR1 is SNHLY and CDR2 FYNNEI. V gave up 4 bases and J gave up 0 bases; unmatched junction bases: 7. The CDR3 totals 16 residues.

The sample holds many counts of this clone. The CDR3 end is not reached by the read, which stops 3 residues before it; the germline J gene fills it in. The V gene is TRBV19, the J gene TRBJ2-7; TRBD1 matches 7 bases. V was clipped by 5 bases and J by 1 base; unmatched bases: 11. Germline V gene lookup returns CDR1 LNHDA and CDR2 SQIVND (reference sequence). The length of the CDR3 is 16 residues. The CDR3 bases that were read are TGTGCCAGTAGTCCAATGGGCCGGGACAGTTCCTACGAG. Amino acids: CASSPMGRDSSYE. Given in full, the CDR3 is CASSPMGRDSSYEQYF.

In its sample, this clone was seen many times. The covered CDR3 bases are TGCGCCAGCAGGATTGGGTTGCGGGGCAACACAGATACG. It encodes CASRIGLRGNTDT. The full CDR3 is CASRIGLRGNTDTQYF. J is TRBJ2-3 and V is TRBV5-1; tentative D call: TRBD2 (6 bases). The missing CDR3 end, 3 residues past where the read stops, is filled in from the germline J gene. Per the germline V gene, CDR1 is SGHRS and CDR2 is YFSETQ. The CDR3 contains 16 residues. V was trimmed by 5 bases and J by 2 bases, leaving 18 bases between them. Based on the CDR3 plus reference TRBV5-1 and TRBJ2-3, the full variable domain is KAGVTQTPRYLIKTRGQQVTLSCSPISGHRSVSWYQQTPGQGLQFLFEYFSETQRNKGNFPGRFSGRQFSNSRSEMNVSTLELGDSALYLCASRIGLRGNTDTQYFGPGTRLTVL.

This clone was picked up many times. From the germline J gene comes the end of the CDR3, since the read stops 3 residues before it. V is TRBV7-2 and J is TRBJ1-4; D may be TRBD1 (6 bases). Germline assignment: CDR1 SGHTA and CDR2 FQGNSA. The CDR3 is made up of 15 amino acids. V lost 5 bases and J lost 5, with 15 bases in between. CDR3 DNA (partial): TGTGCCAGCAGCCCCTCCGGGACACCAAATGAAAAA. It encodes CASSPSGTPNEK. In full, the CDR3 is CASSPSGTPNEKLFF.